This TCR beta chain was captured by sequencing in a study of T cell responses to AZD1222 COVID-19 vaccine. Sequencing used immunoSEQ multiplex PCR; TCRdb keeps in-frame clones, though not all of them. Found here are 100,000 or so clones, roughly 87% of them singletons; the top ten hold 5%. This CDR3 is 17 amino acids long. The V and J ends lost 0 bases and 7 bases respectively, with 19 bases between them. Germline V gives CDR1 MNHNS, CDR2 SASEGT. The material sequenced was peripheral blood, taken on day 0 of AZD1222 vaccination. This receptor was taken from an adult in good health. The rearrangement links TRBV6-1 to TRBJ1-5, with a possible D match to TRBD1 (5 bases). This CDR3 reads CASSEAGGGYVGQPQHF. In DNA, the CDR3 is TGTGCCAGCAGTGAAGCGGGGGGTGGGTATGTGGGGCAGCCCCAGCATTTT.